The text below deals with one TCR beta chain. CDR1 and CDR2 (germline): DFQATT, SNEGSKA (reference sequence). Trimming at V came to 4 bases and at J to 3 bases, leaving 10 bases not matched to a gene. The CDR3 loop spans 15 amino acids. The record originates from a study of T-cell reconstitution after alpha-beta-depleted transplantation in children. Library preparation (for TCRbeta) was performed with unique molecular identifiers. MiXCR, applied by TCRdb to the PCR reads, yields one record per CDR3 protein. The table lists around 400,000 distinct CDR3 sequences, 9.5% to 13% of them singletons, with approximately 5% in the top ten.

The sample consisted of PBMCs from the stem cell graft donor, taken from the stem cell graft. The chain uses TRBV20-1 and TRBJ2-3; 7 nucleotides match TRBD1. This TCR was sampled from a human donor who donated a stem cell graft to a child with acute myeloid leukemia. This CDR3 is CSAKLSRGMTDTQYF. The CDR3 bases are TGCAGTGCTAAGCTGTCCAGGGGGATGACAGATACGCAGTATTTT.